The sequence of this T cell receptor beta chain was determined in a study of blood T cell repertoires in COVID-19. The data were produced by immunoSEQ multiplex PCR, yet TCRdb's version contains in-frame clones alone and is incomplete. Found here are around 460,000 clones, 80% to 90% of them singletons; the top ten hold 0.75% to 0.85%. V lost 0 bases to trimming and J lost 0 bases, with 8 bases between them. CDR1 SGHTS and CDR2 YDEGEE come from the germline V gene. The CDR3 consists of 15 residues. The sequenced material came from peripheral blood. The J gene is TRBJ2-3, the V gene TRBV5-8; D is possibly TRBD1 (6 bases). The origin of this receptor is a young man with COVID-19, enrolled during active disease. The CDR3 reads CASSLGQGSTDTQYF. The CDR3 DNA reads TGTGCCAGCAGCTTGGGTCAGGGGAGCACAGATACGCAGTATTTT.